One sample yielded the 7 T cell receptor beta chains listed below, sequenced in a study of cytomegalovirus exposure and HLA in healthy donors. Researchers ran the PCR with 60 Vbeta and 13 Jbeta primers. Profiling relied on immunoSEQ multiplex PCR, and the TCRdb table lists in-frame clones only, not all of them. This sample has under 200,000 clones, with roughly 87% found just once. The source material was PBMCs. The receptors shown here come from a woman between 45 and 65 years old in good health and CMV-seronegative.

CDR3: CASSLSFWAGEAFF. The CDR3 DNA is TGTGCCAGCAGCTTAAGTTTTTGGGCCGGAGAAGCTTTCTTT. V is TRBV7-3 and J is TRBJ1-1; D is unresolved. With 1 base removed from V and 8 bases from J, the gap between germline ends came to 14 bases. Per the germline V gene, CDR1 is SGHTA and CDR2 is FQGTGA. The CDR3 totals 14 residues. Together with reference TRBV7-3 and TRBJ1-1, the CDR3 gives the full variable domain: GAGVSQTPSNKVTEKGKYVELRCDPISGHTALYWYRQSLGQGPEFLIYFQGTGAADDSGLPNDRFFAVRPEGSVSTLKIQRTERGDSAVYLCASSLSFWAGEAFFGQGTRLTVV.

This clone was picked up a small number of times. The chain employs TRBV28 and TRBJ2-5, with 8 bases identical to TRBD2. This CDR3 contains 14 residues. The germline V gene has CDR1 MDHEN and CDR2 SYDVKM. V lost 3 bases, J lost 11 bases, and 11 bases stayed unmatched. The CDR3 here is CASSFASGGRGQYF. In DNA, the CDR3 is TGTGCCAGCAGTTTTGCCTCGGGGGGGCGAGGGCAGTACTTC.

The chain joins TRBV11-2 to TRBJ2-5; tentative D call: TRBD1 (6 bases). The CDR3 has 15 residues. V gave up 5 bases and J gave up 2 bases, with 15 bases separating them. Germline V gives CDR1 SGHAT, CDR2 FQNNGV. CDR3: CASSPLDRLQETQYF. The DNA of the CDR3 is TGTGCCAGCAGCCCCCTCGACAGGTTACAAGAGACCCAGTACTTC.

V and J are TRBV13 and TRBJ2-6; D is possibly TRBD1 (5 bases). The CDR3 runs 17 residues. V lost 5 bases and J lost 2, with 16 bases in between. Per germline, CDR1 PRHDT and CDR2 FYEKMQ (reference sequence). CDR3 region: CASSPQGPAPGANVLTF. The CDR3 nucleotides read TGTGCCAGCAGCCCCCAGGGCCCCGCTCCTGGGGCCAACGTCCTGACTTTC. The full variable domain, completed using reference TRBV13 and TRBJ2-6, is AAGVIQSPRHLIKEKRETATLKCYPIPRHDTVYWYQQGPGQDPQFLISFYEKMQSDKGSIPDRFSAQQFSDYHSELNMSSLELGDSALYFCASSPQGPAPGANVLTFGAGSRLTVL.

The chain couples TRBV15 to TRBJ1-4; D call uncertain. This CDR3 region has 14 residues. In germline, CDR1 is LNHNV, CDR2 YYDKDF (reference sequence). V was pared by 5 bases and J by 4 bases, with 11 bases between. The DNA of the CDR3 is TGTGCCACCAGCCTACGGACTAATAATGAAAAACTGTTTTTT. Translating gives CATSLRTNNEKLFF. Drawing the rest from reference TRBV15 and TRBJ1-4, the complete variable domain is DAMVIQNPRYQVTQFGKPVTLSCSQTLNHNVMYWYQQKSSQAPKLLFHYYDKDFNNEADTPDNFQSRRPNTSFCFLDIRSPGLGDTAMYLCATSLRTNNEKLFFGSGTQLSVL.

CDR3 protein: CASSLRGGTEAFF. The CDR3 bases are TGTGCCAGCAGCTTACGGGGGGGCACTGAAGCTTTCTTT. This chain links TRBV13 with TRBJ1-1, with TRBD1 as a possible D gene (5 bases). The CDR3 is 13 residues long. V lost 2 bases and J 4 bases, leaving 8 bases between the germline ends. From germline, CDR1 is PRHDT and CDR2 FYEKMQ (reference sequence).

This clone turned up a few times. V gene TRBV5-1 combines with J gene TRBJ1-4; 8 positions match TRBD1. This CDR3 region has 17 residues. The J segment lost 0 bases and the V segment lost 0 bases, leaving 4 bases of the junction unmatched. From germline, CDR1 is SGHRS and CDR2 YFSETQ. CDR3 nucleotide sequence: TGCGCCAGCAGCTTGGGGTCACAGGGGGCAACTAATGAAAAACTGTTTTTT. It encodes CASSLGSQGATNEKLFF.